The 26 T cell receptor beta chains below come from one sample, sequenced in a study of OX40 agonist ivuxolimab in advanced cancers. The library relied on the immunoSEQ multiplex PCR assay. What TCRdb holds here is the immuneACCESS table cut down to in-frame rearrangements. Part of the clones is not present; checked against another copy, under half of the missing clones reflect an unresolved V gene, and the others are unexplained. The sample includes around 130,000 clones, with just under 95% observed a single time. The ten top clones hold more than 0.15% of the sample. The specimen comprised CD4+ or CD8+ T cells sorted from blood, sampled in a trial of the OX40 agonist ivuxolimab. Every receptor here comes from an adult with an advanced solid tumor such as melanoma, head and neck, liver or kidney cancer.

The gene calls are TRBV5-1 and TRBJ2-3; D is unclear. The CDR3 spans 15 residues. V was cut by 0 bases and J by 2 bases, with 10 bases left in between. The germline V gene encodes CDR1 SGHRS and CDR2 YFSETQ. For the CDR3, the DNA is TGCGCCAGCAGCTTGGAGGCAGGTAACACAGATACGCAGTATTTT. Translation: CASSLEAGNTDTQYF.

This chain connects TRBV19 to TRBJ1-6, with TRBD1 matching over 10 bases. Losses at the gene ends were 5 bases for V and 9 bases for J; bases not matched to a gene: 7. CDR3 length: 15 amino acids. Germline V gives CDR1 LNHDA, CDR2 SQIVND (reference sequence). The CDR3 protein is CASSRGQGILSPLHF. In DNA form, the CDR3 reads TGTGCCAGTAGTCGGGGACAGGGGATCCTTTCACCCCTCCACTTT.

The V call is TRBV4-2, the J call TRBJ1-1; a possible D gene is TRBD1 (6 bases). Germline V CDR1 and CDR2: LGHNA, YNFKEQ. There are 16 residues in the CDR3. The V end lost 0 bases, the J end lost 1 base, and 12 bases lay between the germline ends. The chain's CDR3 is CASSQDQQGPNTEAFF. DNA of the CDR3: TGTGCCAGCAGCCAAGATCAGCAGGGGCCGAACACTGAAGCTTTCTTT.

The chain employs TRBV6-5 and TRBJ2-7; D may be TRBD2 (6 bases). V was pared by 3 bases and J by 2 bases, with 14 bases between. Germline lookup yields CDR1 MNHEY and CDR2 SVGAGI. This CDR3 has 15 amino acids. The CDR3 sequence: CASSYPIWGAYEQYF. As DNA, the CDR3 is TGTGCCAGCAGTTATCCGATTTGGGGGGCCTACGAGCAGTACTTC.

V gene TRBV5-1 combines with J gene TRBJ2-1; no definite D call. The CDR3 has 15 amino acids. Trimming took 0 bases from V and 4 from J, leaving 11 bases between them. Germline CDR1 SGHRS, CDR2 YFSETQ. CDR3 coding DNA: TGCGCCAGCAGCTTGGGGCCTTACGAATACAATGAGCAGTTCTTC. Amino acid sequence: CASSLGPYEYNEQFF.

The chain has TRBV7-2 and TRBJ2-3; 14 nucleotides agree with TRBD2. CDR1 is SGHTA and CDR2 is FQGNSA in the germline V gene. The CDR3 is 19 residues long. With V trimmed by 5 bases and J by 8 bases, 18 bases remained unmatched. CDR3 region: CASSQPHPRLAGGAVTQYF. Here the CDR3 DNA reads TGTGCCAGCAGCCAACCTCACCCGAGACTAGCGGGAGGGGCAGTTACGCAGTATTTT.

The CDR3, as DNA: TGTGCCAGCAGTTTCAACCCGACCGGGACACTGGGCAATGAGCAGTTCTTC. Protein: CASSFNPTGTLGNEQFF. The V and J genes are TRBV28 and TRBJ2-1; possible D gene TRBD1, 6 bases. Germline CDR1 is MDHEN and CDR2 is SYDVKM. Trimming took off 3 bases at V and 6 bases at J, with 21 bases between the two ends. The length of the CDR3 is 17 residues.

This chain joins TRBV6-9 and TRBJ2-5; 8 nucleotides agree with TRBD1. With 6 bases clipped from V and 5 bases from J, the junction kept 5 bases outside the gene matches. This CDR3 region has 13 residues. Germline lookup yields CDR1 MNHGY and CDR2 SVAAGI. The CDR3 spells CASRRTGMETQYF. CDR3 DNA: TGTGCCAGCAGAAGGACAGGGATGGAGACCCAGTACTTC.

The rearrangement links TRBV5-1 to TRBJ1-5; a weak D match, TRBD1 (6 bases). The CDR3 runs to 15 residues. The V gene lost 0 bases and the J gene lost 8 bases, with 15 bases spanning the gap. Germline assignment: CDR1 SGHRS and CDR2 YFSETQ. In DNA form, the CDR3 reads TGCGCCAGCAGCTTGGATACAGGGAGAAATGAGCCCCAGCATTTT. It yields the protein CASSLDTGRNEPQHF.

V usage is TRBV5-1 and J usage is TRBJ2-3; perhaps TRBD2 as D (5 bases). The CDR3 runs 16 residues. Germline assignment: CDR1 SGHRS and CDR2 YFSETQ. Trimming took off 4 bases at V and 1 base at J, with 16 bases between the two ends. As DNA, the CDR3 is TGCGCCAGCAGCGGTGGCCCCAGCGGTCGCACAGATACGCAGTATTTT. This codes for CASSGGPSGRTDTQYF. The full variable domain, completed using reference TRBV5-1 and TRBJ2-3, is KAGVTQTPRYLIKTRGQQVTLSCSPISGHRSVSWYQQTPGQGLQFLFEYFSETQRNKGNFPGRFSGRQFSNSRSEMNVSTLELGDSALYLCASSGGPSGRTDTQYFGPGTRLTVL.

The chain uses TRBV7-3 and TRBJ2-1; 9 bases agree with TRBD1. CDR3 length: 15 residues. V lost 5 bases to trimming and J lost 6 bases; unmatched junction nucleotides: 8. Germline lookup yields CDR1 SGHTA and CDR2 FQGTGA. CDR3 residues: CASSPGQGRSNEQFF. The CDR3 DNA sequence: TGTGCCAGCAGCCCGGGACAGGGTCGCTCCAATGAGCAGTTCTTC.

The V call is TRBV6-5, the J call TRBJ1-5; D is uncertain. In germline, CDR1 is MNHEY, CDR2 SVGAGI. Trimming removed 6 bases at V and 1 base at J, with 13 bases between. The CDR3 is 15 residues long. CDR3 in DNA: TGTGCCAGCAGCCCTCGGGGTAGGAGCAATCAGCCCCAGCATTTT. As protein: CASSPRGRSNQPQHF.

The chain employs TRBV18 and TRBJ1-2, with 11 bases aligning to TRBD1. From germline, CDR1 is KGHSH and CDR2 LQKENI. J lost 4 bases, V lost 2 bases, and 0 bases had no gene match. This CDR3 region has 14 residues. As DNA, the CDR3 is TGTGCCAGCTCACCAGGGACAGGGGGCTATGGCTACACCTTC. This sequence encodes CASSPGTGGYGYTF.

Only one count was recorded for this clone. This chain links TRBV11-2 with TRBJ2-7, with 11 bases that match TRBD1. CDR1 is SGHAT, CDR2 FQNNGV, per germline. CDR3 length equals 15 residues. Trimming removed 4 bases from V and 5 bases from J; junction bases left unmatched: 7. CDR3 nucleotides: TGTGCCAGCAGCTCTCTCCGGGACAGGGGGAACGAGCAGTACTTC. Translation: CASSSLRDRGNEQYF. Combining the CDR3 with reference TRBV11-2 and TRBJ2-7 gives the whole variable domain EAGVAQSPRYKIIEKRQSVAFWCNPISGHATLYWYQQILGQGPKLLIQFQNNGVVDDSQLPKDRFSAERLKGVDSTLKIQPAKLEDSAVYLCASSSLRDRGNEQYFGPGTRLTVT.

About this clone: Relative to the germline gene, one junction end is altered; a read error may explain this. The J gene is TRBJ1-3, the V gene TRBV5-8; D is unclear. Per germline, CDR1 SGHTS and CDR2 YDEGEE. This CDR3 contains 13 residues. CDR3 region: CASSPYTGNTIYF. The DNA of the CDR3 is TGTGCCAGCAGCCCATATACTGGGAACACCATATATTTT.

The V call is TRBV25-1, the J call TRBJ2-3; D may be TRBD2 (5 bases). Germline values: CDR1 MGHDK, CDR2 SYGVNS. The CDR3 covers 15 residues. V was trimmed by 3 bases and J by 0 bases, leaving 10 bases between them. Here the CDR3 reads CASSDRRGSTDTQYF. DNA for the CDR3: TGTGCCAGCAGTGATCGGCGAGGGAGCACAGATACGCAGTATTTT.

The genes are TRBV7-9 and TRBJ1-2; D remains unclear. This CDR3 contains 13 residues. Germline CDR1 is SEHNR and CDR2 is FQNEAQ (reference sequence). The V end was cut by 1 base, the J end by 4 bases, with 7 bases between. Written as DNA, the CDR3 is TGTGCCAGCAGCTTAGTCCCGGGCTATGGCTACACCTTC. Its translation: CASSLVPGYGYTF. Looking up the rest from reference TRBV7-9 and TRBJ1-2 gives the full variable domain: DTGVSQNPRHKITKRGQNVTFRCDPISEHNRLYWYRQTLGQGPEFLTYFQNEAQLEKSRLLSDRFSAERPKGSFSTLEIQRTEQGDSAMYLCASSLVPGYGYTFGSGTRLTVV.

This rearrangement joins TRBV19 to TRBJ1-1, with D possibly matching TRBD1 (6 bases). This CDR3 is built from 13 residues. Germline-derived CDR1 and CDR2 are LNHDA and SQIVND (reference sequence). The germline V and J ends were trimmed by 3 bases and 4 bases, with 9 bases remaining between them. The CDR3 DNA reads as TGTGCCAGTAGTATTGGGGGCGGCACTGAAGCTTTCTTT. Residues: CASSIGGGTEAFF.

This clone occurred a few times. The genes are TRBV6-5 and TRBJ1-5; D perhaps matches TRBD1 (6 bases). This CDR3 contains 14 residues. The V gene's germline CDR1 is MNHEY and CDR2 SVGAGI. The germline V and J ends were trimmed by 8 bases and 3 bases, with 14 bases remaining between them. The DNA for the CDR3 is TGTGCCAGCCGATCAACAGGGTACAATCAGCCCCAGCATTTT. Amino acid sequence: CASRSTGYNQPQHF.

This clone was counted once. V and J are TRBV7-6 and TRBJ2-5; a possible D gene is TRBD2 (5 bases). V lost 1 base and J 2 bases, leaving 17 bases between the germline ends. The CDR3 contains 17 residues. The germline gives CDR1 SGHVS, CDR2 FNYEAQ. CDR3: CASSLGLGEGIQETQYF. The CDR3 nucleotides are TGTGCCAGCAGCTTAGGCCTAGGAGAGGGAATACAAGAGACCCAGTACTTC. Looking up the rest from reference TRBV7-6 and TRBJ2-5 gives the full variable domain: GAGVSQSPRYKVTKRGQDVALRCDPISGHVSLYWYRQALGQGPEFLTYFNYEAQQDKSGLPNDRFSAERPEGSISTLTIQRTEQRDSAMYRCASSLGLGEGIQETQYFGPGTRLLVL.

This chain connects TRBV6-1 to TRBJ1-5, with D possibly TRBD1 on 5 matching bases. The CDR3 runs to 15 residues. In germline, CDR1 is MNHNS, CDR2 SASEGT. Trimming took 8 bases from V and 1 from J, leaving 15 bases between them. The CDR3 is CASSTGGISNQPQHF. Written as DNA, the CDR3 is TGTGCCAGCTCCACGGGGGGGATCAGCAATCAGCCCCAGCATTTT.

This clone was detected only once. The chain uses TRBV25-1 and TRBJ1-1; the match to TRBD1 covers 10 bases. Germline CDR1 is MGHDK and CDR2 is SYGVNS. There are 14 residues in the CDR3. V trimming: 3 bases; J trimming: 7 bases; junction bases outside the gene matches: 5. The CDR3 spells CASSDVTGGLEAFF. CDR3 coding DNA: TGTGCCAGCAGTGACGTGACAGGGGGCCTTGAAGCTTTCTTT.

V gene TRBV5-1 combines with J gene TRBJ2-5; TRBD1 matches at 9 bases. The CDR3 runs to 14 residues. Germline CDR1 is SGHRS and CDR2 is YFSETQ. V trimming: 3 bases; J trimming: 2 bases; junction bases outside the gene matches: 2. CDR3 bases: TGCGCCAGCAGCTGGGGGACAGGGCAAGAGACCCAGTACTTC. Amino acid sequence: CASSWGTGQETQYF.

The rearrangement links TRBV6-6 to TRBJ1-3; D ambiguous. Trimming stripped 8 bases from V and 2 bases from J, with 16 bases between. The CDR3 is 15 residues long. Germline CDR1 MNHNY, CDR2 SVGAGI (reference sequence). CDR3 protein: CASHKRERTGNTIYF. The DNA for the CDR3 is TGTGCCAGCCACAAGAGGGAGCGTACTGGAAACACCATATATTTT.

The chain is built from TRBV28 and TRBJ2-6, with D tentatively TRBD1 or TRBD2 (5 bases each). The length of the CDR3 is 18 residues. Germline CDR1 is MDHEN and CDR2 is SYDVKM. Trimming took 5 bases from V and 0 from J, leaving 17 bases between them. The CDR3 bases are TGTGCCAGCAGTCCCTACCCGGGACGAGGCTCTGGGGCCAACGTCCTGACTTTC. It encodes CASSPYPGRGSGANVLTF.

The V call is TRBV30, the J call TRBJ1-2; 8 positions agree with TRBD1. Germline CDR1 GTSNPN, CDR2 SVGIG (reference sequence). This CDR3 comprises 14 residues. J was trimmed by 4 bases and V by 0 bases; bases with no gene match: 4. CDR3 nucleotides: TGTGCCTGGAGTGTTCAGGGGGCTTTCTATGGCTACACCTTC. This gives the protein CAWSVQGAFYGYTF.